A selection of T cell receptor beta chains follows, all from one sample in a study of blood T cell repertoires in COVID-19. The data were produced by immunoSEQ multiplex PCR, yet TCRdb's version contains in-frame clones alone and is incomplete. The table shows over 450,000 clones, with 80% to 90% occurring only once. The sample was peripheral blood. These receptors were obtained from a young man with COVID-19, enrolled during active disease. Each CDR3 is given with its conserved first and last residue.

CDR3aa: CASSSGTGVRETQYF; j_gene: TRBJ2-5; v_gene: TRBV7-9
CDR3aa: CASSYLAGGDEQYF; j_gene: TRBJ2-7; v_gene: TRBV6-6
CDR3aa: CAWSVQQETQYF; j_gene: TRBJ2-5; v_gene: TRBV30
CDR3aa: CASSVAPSSNQPQHF; j_gene: TRBJ1-5; v_gene: TRBV9
CDR3aa: CASSPGLAGLYEQYF; j_gene: TRBJ2-7; v_gene: TRBV7-6
CDR3aa: CASSTRALGSEQYF; j_gene: TRBJ2-7; v_gene: TRBV5-6
CDR3aa: CASSYGLAGNTGELFF; j_gene: TRBJ2-2; v_gene: TRBV6-5
CDR3aa: CASSRKAGGADTEAFF; j_gene: TRBJ1-1; v_gene: TRBV5-1
CDR3aa: CASSPPGSREETQYF; j_gene: TRBJ2-5; v_gene: TRBV2
CDR3aa: CASSVDVTGGEKLFF; j_gene: TRBJ1-4; v_gene: TRBV9
CDR3aa: CASSLSGFEGYTF; j_gene: TRBJ1-2; v_gene: TRBV12-3/TRBV12-4
CDR3aa: CASSLKSSPTLSGANVLTF; j_gene: TRBJ2-6; v_gene: TRBV7-3
CDR3aa: CASIPTGSGAYEQYF; j_gene: TRBJ2-7; v_gene: TRBV6-5